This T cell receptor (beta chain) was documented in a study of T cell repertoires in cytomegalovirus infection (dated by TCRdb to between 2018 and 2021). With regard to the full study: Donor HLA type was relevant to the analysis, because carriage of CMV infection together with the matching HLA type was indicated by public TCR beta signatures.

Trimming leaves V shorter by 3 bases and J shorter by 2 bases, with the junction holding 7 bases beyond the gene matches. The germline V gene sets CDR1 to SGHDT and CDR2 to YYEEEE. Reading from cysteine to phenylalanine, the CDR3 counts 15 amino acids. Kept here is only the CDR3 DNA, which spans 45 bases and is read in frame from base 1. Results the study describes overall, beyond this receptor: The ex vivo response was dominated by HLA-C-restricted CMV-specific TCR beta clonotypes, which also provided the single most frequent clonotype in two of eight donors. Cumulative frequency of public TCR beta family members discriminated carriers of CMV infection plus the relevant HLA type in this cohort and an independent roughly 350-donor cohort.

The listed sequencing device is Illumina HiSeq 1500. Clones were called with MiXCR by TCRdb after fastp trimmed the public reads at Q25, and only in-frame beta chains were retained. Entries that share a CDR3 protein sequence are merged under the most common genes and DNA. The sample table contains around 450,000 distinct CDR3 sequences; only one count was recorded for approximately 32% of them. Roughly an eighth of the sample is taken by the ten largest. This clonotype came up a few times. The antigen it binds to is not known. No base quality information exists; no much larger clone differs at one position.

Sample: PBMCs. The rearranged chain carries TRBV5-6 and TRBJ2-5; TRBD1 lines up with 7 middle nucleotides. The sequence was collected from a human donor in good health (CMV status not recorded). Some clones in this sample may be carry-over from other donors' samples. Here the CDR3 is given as CASSSGQLLQETQYF. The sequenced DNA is TGTGCCAGCAGCTCGGGACAGCTTTTACAAGAGACCCAGTACTTC.